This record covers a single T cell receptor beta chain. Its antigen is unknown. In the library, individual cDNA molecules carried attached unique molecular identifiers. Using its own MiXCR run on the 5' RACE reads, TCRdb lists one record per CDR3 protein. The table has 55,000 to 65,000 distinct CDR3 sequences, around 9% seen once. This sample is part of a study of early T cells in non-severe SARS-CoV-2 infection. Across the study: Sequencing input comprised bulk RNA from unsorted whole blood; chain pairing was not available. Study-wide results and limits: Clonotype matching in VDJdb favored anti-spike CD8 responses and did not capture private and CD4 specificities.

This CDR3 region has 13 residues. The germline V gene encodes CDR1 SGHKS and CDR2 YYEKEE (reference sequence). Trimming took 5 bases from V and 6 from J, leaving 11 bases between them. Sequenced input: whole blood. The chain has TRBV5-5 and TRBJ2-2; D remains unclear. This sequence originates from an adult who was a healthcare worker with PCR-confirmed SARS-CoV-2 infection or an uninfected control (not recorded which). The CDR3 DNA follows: TGTGCCAGCAGTCTGGCAGCACCCGGGGAGCTGTTTTTT. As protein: CASSLAAPGELFF.